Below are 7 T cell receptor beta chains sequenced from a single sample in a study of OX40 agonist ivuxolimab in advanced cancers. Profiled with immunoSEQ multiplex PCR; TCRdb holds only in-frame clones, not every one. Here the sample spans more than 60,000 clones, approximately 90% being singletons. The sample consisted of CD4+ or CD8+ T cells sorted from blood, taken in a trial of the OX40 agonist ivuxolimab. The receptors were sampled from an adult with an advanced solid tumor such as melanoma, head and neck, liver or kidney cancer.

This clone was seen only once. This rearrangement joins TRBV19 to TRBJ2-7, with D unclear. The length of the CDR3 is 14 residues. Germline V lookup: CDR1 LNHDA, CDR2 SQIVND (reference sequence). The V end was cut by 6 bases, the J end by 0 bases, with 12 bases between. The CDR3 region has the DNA TGTGCCAGTAGCACGTCGGGCAGCTCCTACGAGCAGTACTTC. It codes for CASSTSGSSYEQYF.

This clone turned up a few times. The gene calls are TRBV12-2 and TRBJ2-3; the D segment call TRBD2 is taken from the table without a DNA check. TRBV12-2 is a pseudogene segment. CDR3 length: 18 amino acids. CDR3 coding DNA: TGTGCAAGTCGCTTAGACCCTAGCGGGAGGGCCTCGCCGGATACGCAGTATTTT. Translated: CASRLDPSGRASPDTQYF.

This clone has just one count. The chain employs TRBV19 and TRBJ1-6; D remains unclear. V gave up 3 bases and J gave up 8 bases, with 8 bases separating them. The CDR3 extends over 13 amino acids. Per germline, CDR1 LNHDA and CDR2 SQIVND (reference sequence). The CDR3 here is CASSISWDSPLHF. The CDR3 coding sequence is TGTGCCAGTAGTATTTCCTGGGATTCACCCCTCCACTTT.

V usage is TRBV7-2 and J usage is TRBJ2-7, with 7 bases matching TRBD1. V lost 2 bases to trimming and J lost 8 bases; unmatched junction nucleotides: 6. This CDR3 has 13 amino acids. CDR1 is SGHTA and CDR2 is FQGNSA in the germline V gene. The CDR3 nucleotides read TGTGCCAGCAGCTTAACCTATAGGGGGCAGCAGTACTTC. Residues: CASSLTYRGQQYF.

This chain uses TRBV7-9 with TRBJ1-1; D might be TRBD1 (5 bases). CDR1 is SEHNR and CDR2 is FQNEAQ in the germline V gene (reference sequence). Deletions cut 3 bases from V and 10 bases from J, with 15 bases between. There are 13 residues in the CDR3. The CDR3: CASSLLSRVGAFF. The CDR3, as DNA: TGTGCCAGCAGCTTGTTATCCAGGGTAGGAGCTTTCTTT.

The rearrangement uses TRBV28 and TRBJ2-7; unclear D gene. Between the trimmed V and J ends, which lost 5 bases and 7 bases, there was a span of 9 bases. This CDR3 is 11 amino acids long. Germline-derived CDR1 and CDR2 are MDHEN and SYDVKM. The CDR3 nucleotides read TGTGCCAGCAGTACCCCTCGGGAGCAGTACTTC. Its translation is CASSTPREQYF.

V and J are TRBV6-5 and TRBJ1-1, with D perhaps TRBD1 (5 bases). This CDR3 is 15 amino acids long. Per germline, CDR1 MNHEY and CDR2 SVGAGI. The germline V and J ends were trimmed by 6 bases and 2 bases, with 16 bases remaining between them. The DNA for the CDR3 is TGTGCCAGCAGACCCCTCCGGACACTTAACACTGAAGCTTTCTTT. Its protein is CASRPLRTLNTEAFF.